The T cell receptor beta chain described here comes from a study of Ad26.COV2.S vaccination and SARS-CoV-2 variants. Looking at the study overall: The authors gave Ad26.COV2.S intramuscularly, either once or twice 56 days apart.

Sequenced by immunoSEQ multiplex PCR; TCRdb stores in-frame clones only, minus some. Of about 350,000 clones detected, approximately 86% appear once; the ten largest clones hold about 10%. The treatment denotes: around 19 received Ad26.COV2.S at low or high dose, single or two shots; about 5 received placebo; per-sample allocation not given. It was on day 63 after the first vaccine or placebo injection that samples were taken. Study-level findings and limits: In TCR breadth and depth analyses, total T cell responses may have been underestimated.

The CDR3 runs to 18 residues. Germline-derived CDR1 and CDR2 are MDHEN and SYDVKM. Unmatched junction bases numbered 12, after V lost 5 bases and J lost 0 bases. Of note for this clone: Its matching antigen is unknown.

The receptor comes from a person between 18 and 60 years old who received the Ad26.COV2.S COVID-19 vaccine or a placebo. The V and J genes are TRBV28 and TRBJ2-2; 7 nucleotides agree with TRBD1. The sequenced sample was peripheral blood, obtained in a trial of Ad26.COV2.S vaccine versus placebo. The DNA of the CDR3 is TGTGCCAGCAGTGAACAAGGGACAGCACGCTCGAACACCGGGGAGCTGTTTTTT. It specifies CASSEQGTARSNTGELFF.